Listed below are T cell receptor beta chains from one sample, sequenced in a study of shared clonotypes between healthy human individuals. Here immunoSEQ multiplex PCR was the method, and the copy in TCRdb shows in-frame clones only, minus some. Of around 440,000 clones listed, over 60% were seen once; the top ten hold around 11%. Sequencing was done on a sample of PBMCs. These receptors were taken from a woman between 40 and 55 years old in good health. Some clones in this sample may be carry-over from other donors' samples. Both conserved end residues are part of each CDR3. A D gene is named only where the DNA matches it firmly. Clone size is not always given. Where it is, it says once, few, many or a class for expanded clones.

j_gene | len | v_gene | d_gene | abundance | CDR3aa | CDR3nt
TRBJ1-5 | 15 | TRBV6-6 | TRBD1 | many | CASSYDRGSNQPQHF | TGTGCCAGCAGTTACGACAGGGGAAGCAATCAGCCCCAGCATTTT
TRBJ2-1 | 13 | TRBV6-4 | NA | NA | CASSDSTYGEQFF | TGTGCCAGCAGTGACTCGACGTACGGTGAGCAGTTCTTC
TRBJ2-3 | 13 | TRBV5-6 | NA | few | CASSPSSTDTQYF | TGTGCCAGCAGCCCCAGTAGCACAGATACGCAGTATTTT
TRBJ2-1 | 14 | TRBV6-1 | NA | NA | CASDETASYNEQFF | TGTGCCAGTGATGAGACCGCATCCTACAATGAGCAGTTCTTC
TRBJ2-1 | 14 | TRBV29-1 | TRBD1 | NA | CSVSDRGGYNEQFF | TGCAGCGTATCGGACAGGGGAGGCTACAATGAGCAGTTCTTC
TRBJ2-7 | 13 | TRBV18 | NA | NA | CASSPGRSYEQYF | TGTGCCAGCTCCCCGGGACGGAGCTACGAGCAGTACTTC
TRBJ1-2 | 14 | TRBV9 | TRBD1 | NA | CASSADGQGARYTF | TGTGCCAGCAGCGCGGACGGACAGGGGGCCCGCTACACCTTC
TRBJ2-5 | 17 | TRBV2 | TRBD2 | few | CASSEASVAGPKETQYF | TGTGCCAGCAGTGAAGCGTCTGTAGCGGGACCCAAAGAGACCCAGTACTTC
TRBJ1-2 | 16 | TRBV19 | TRBD1 | NA | CASSRDRERANYGYTF | TGTGCCAGTAGCAGGGACAGGGAACGAGCTAACTATGGCTACACCTTC
TRBJ2-5 | 13 | TRBV7-9 | NA | NA | CASSLRPTATQYF | TGTGCCAGCAGCCTCCGACCGACAGCCACCCAGTACTTC
TRBJ1-5 | 15 | TRBV27 | TRBD1 | NA | CASRRQGASNQPQHF | TGTGCCAGCAGGCGACAGGGGGCGAGCAATCAGCCCCAGCATTTT
TRBJ2-3 | 13 | TRBV28 | NA | NA | CASSLRGTDTQYF | TGTGCCAGCAGTTTGCGGGGCACAGATACGCAGTATTTT
TRBJ1-2 | 12 | TRBV2 | NA | NA | CASTPQGNGYTF | TGTGCCAGCACCCCACAGGGAAATGGCTACACCTTC
TRBJ2-7 | 13 | TRBV11-2 | NA | few | CASSSSPYYEQYF | TGTGCCAGCAGTTCGTCCCCGTATTACGAGCAGTACTTC
TRBJ2-3 | 12 | TRBV28 | NA | NA | CASTTSTDTQYF | TGTGCCAGCACGACTAGCACAGATACGCAGTATTTT
TRBJ2-7 | 13 | TRBV7-9 | NA | NA | CASSLIVPEDSVF | TGTGCCAGCAGCTTAATAGTCCCGGAGGACTCGGTCTTC
TRBJ2-1 | 14 | TRBV11-2 | NA | NA | CASSLDRGASEQFF | TGTGCCAGCAGCTTAGATCGGGGTGCTAGCGAGCAGTTCTTC
TRBJ2-7 | 13 | TRBV28 | TRBD2 | NA | CATYGREAYEQYF | TGTGCCACCTACGGGAGGGAAGCCTACGAGCAGTACTTC
TRBJ2-3 | 15 | TRBV6-4 | NA | many | CASSESGEGGDTQYF | TGTGCCAGCAGTGAGTCGGGAGAGGGAGGAGATACGCAGTATTTT
TRBJ2-7 | 15 | TRBV7-2 | TRBD2 | NA | CASSSSGRDPYEQYF | TGTGCCAGCAGCTCAAGCGGGAGGGACCCGTACGAGCAGTACTTC
TRBJ2-2 | 12 | TRBV6-4 | NA | NA | CASRTYTGELFF | TGTGCCAGCAGAACATACACCGGGGAGCTGTTTTTT
TRBJ2-1 | 14 | TRBV27 | NA | NA | CASSLSDLYNEQFF | TGTGCCAGCAGTTTATCCGATCTGTACAATGAGCAGTTCTTC